The clone carrying this T cell receptor beta chain has only a few counts. These data originate in a study of T-cell memory formation after mild COVID-19. Researchers used 5'RACE with constant-segment primers to make TCR alpha and TCR beta cDNA libraries that carry sample barcodes and UMIs. Via MiXCR, TCRdb re-called the 5' RACE reads, giving one row per CDR3 protein. This table has about 400,000 distinct CDR3 sequences, about a sixth appearing once. Germline V lookup: CDR1 SGHRS, CDR2 YFSETQ. CDR3 length equals 14 residues. With 6 bases removed from V and 10 bases from J, the gap between germline ends came to 20 bases.

The chain combines TRBV5-1 with TRBJ2-1, with no clear D. The TCR comes from a man aged 18-30 years who had mild COVID-19 (a few samples of this study predate the infection). Cell type and time point are not known. The sequenced material came from PBMCs or a T cell subset sorted from them (not recorded which). CDR3 DNA: TGCGCCAGCACCCAAATGGCCCCTGGAAGGGAGCAGTTCTTC. Encoded protein: CASTQMAPGREQFF.